This T cell receptor (beta chain) was captured in a study of Ad26.COV2.S vaccination and SARS-CoV-2 variants. Findings and caveats of the study: Total T cell responses may have been underestimated by the TCR breadth and depth analyses.

This clone was counted once. Its antigen is not identified. The germline V gene encodes CDR1 LGHNA and CDR2 YNFKEQ. The trim removed 0 bases at V and 7 bases at J, leaving 5 bases unmatched. The CDR3 runs 16 residues. The treatment here: about 20 received Ad26.COV2.S at low or high dose, single or two shots; about five received placebo; per-sample allocation not given. The study sampled participants on day 63 after the first vaccine or placebo injection. The table came from immunoSEQ multiplex PCR; TCRdb's copy has only in-frame clones and leaves some out. Here the sample spans about 680,000 clones, roughly 90% being singletons.

The material was peripheral blood, obtained in a trial of Ad26.COV2.S vaccine versus placebo. This TCR derives from a person between 18 and 59 years old who received the Ad26.COV2.S COVID-19 vaccine or a placebo. This sequence joins TRBV4-2 and TRBJ2-1; TRBD2 aligns across 11 bases. In DNA form, the CDR3 reads TGTGCCAGCAGCCAAGAATTAGCGGGGGGGCCAAATGAGCAGTTCTTC. Encoded protein: CASSQELAGGPNEQFF.